This TCR beta chain was captured by sequencing in a study of blood T cell repertoires in COVID-19. The method was immunoSEQ multiplex PCR; TCRdb's version includes in-frame clones alone and lacks a portion of them. The sample contains more than 300,000 clones, more than 90% of which appear only once. Germline-derived CDR1 and CDR2 are SGHRS and YFSETQ. Between the trimmed V and J ends, which lost 1 base and 6 bases, there was a span of 12 bases. CDR3 length: 14 residues. Cohorts were assigned according to the clinical history that participants reported. This chain links TRBV5-1 with TRBJ2-3; maybe TRBD2 (5 bases). The source material was PBMCs or T cells enriched from blood (not recorded which). The clonotype comes from a woman in her thirties who had been exposed to COVID-19. CDR3 DNA: TGCGCCAGCAGCTTGACCAGCAGGAGGGATACGCAGTATTTT. It codes for CASSLTSRRDTQYF.